This T cell receptor (beta chain) came from a study of T cells after somatic rescue of genetic block. Only in-frame clones appear in the TCRdb table, and some are missing; sequencing was by immunoSEQ multiplex PCR. The table records 8,000 to 9,000 clones, around 75% of them present only once. The specimen was peripheral blood mononuclear cells (PBMCs). This TCR came from a boy younger than 18.

The CDR3 reads CASNDKGPAGELFF. In nucleotides, the CDR3 is TGTGCCAGCAACGATAAAGGGCCAGCCGGGGAGCTGTTTTTT. The chain uses TRBV4-2 and TRBJ2-2; D is unclear. There are 14 residues in the CDR3. Between the trimmed V and J ends, which lost 7 bases and 6 bases, there was a span of 15 bases. CDR1 is LGHNA, CDR2 YNFKEQ, per germline.